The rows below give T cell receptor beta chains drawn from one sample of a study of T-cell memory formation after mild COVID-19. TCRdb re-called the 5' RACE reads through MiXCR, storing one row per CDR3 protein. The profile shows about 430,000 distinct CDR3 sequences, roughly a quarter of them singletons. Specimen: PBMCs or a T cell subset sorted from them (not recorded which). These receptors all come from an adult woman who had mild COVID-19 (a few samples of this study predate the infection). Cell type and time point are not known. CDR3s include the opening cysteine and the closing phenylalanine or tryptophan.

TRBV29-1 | CSVEGTGHEKLFF
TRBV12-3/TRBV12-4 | CAIGPPANEQFF
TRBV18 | CASSPPMREYEQYF
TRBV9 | CASNSGLDTGELFF
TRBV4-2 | CASSQGPGGDTEAFF
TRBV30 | CAWSPGQGAYTEAFF
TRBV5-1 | CASNKLGGTNTEAFF
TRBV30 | CAWSARVIPYEQYF
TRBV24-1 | CATSDPTGSHEQYF
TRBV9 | CASSVTSRSQSSYNEQFF
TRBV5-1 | CASSMTGGTYNEQFF
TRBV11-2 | CASSFGTGGTGEPQHF
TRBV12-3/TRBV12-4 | CASSRRNYGYTF
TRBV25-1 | CASFRNTEAFF
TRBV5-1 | CASSFGQSGHNEQFF
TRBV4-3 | CASSRVPSVSEQYF
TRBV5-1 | CASSAGTIPEETQYF
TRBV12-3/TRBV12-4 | CASTLQLASEQFF
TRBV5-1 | CASSGGTSGSSGGDTQYF
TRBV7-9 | CASSRSGDMNTEAFF
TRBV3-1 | CASTLGTGGKPQHF
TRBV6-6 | CASRVRADGQPQHF
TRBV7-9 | CASGPRSEAFF
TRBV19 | CASSIDFDTGELFF
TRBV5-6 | CASSYDTTGGEKLFF
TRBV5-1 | CASSPGTIQGETQYF
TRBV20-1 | CSAGAASGRAEYEQYF
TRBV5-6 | CASSLAGADEQYF
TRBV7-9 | CASSLGREGRGNEQFF
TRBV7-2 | CASSLGPGSTDTQYF
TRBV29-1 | CSVERGKKAFF
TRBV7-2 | CASSPPGQGAIKLFF